This T cell receptor (beta chain) was captured by sequencing in a study of CD8 T cells in ankylosing spondylitis. Study-wide results and caveats: Both synovial fluid and blood in reactive arthritis had previously been reported to carry some motif variants. Disease-linked clones were reportedly significantly enriched in matched ankylosing spondylitis synovial fluid. It appeared that ankylosing spondylitis blood was characterized by a TCR beta motif of 8 or 9 highly homologous variants.

Germline lookup yields CDR1 SQVTM and CDR2 ANQGSEA. This CDR3 spans 15 amino acids. Unmatched junction bases numbered 9, after V lost 4 bases and J lost 4 bases. A note on this clonotype: The antigen remains unidentified.

Generation of TCR beta libraries employed quantitative 5'-RACE incorporating molecular barcodes. TCRdb independently ran MiXCR on the 5' RACE reads; one entry per CDR3 protein. The sample holds 700,000 or so distinct CDR3 sequences, 15% to 20% seen once. The chain employs TRBV29-1 and TRBJ2-1; 8 bases align to TRBD2. The sequenced sample was blood, either unsorted or a sorted T cell fraction (not recorded which). The clonotype was recovered from a male donor with ankylosing spondylitis. CDR3 sequence reads: CSVAGRAGEYNEQFF. CDR3 in DNA: TGCAGCGTTGCGGGGAGAGCGGGAGAGTACAATGAGCAGTTCTTC.